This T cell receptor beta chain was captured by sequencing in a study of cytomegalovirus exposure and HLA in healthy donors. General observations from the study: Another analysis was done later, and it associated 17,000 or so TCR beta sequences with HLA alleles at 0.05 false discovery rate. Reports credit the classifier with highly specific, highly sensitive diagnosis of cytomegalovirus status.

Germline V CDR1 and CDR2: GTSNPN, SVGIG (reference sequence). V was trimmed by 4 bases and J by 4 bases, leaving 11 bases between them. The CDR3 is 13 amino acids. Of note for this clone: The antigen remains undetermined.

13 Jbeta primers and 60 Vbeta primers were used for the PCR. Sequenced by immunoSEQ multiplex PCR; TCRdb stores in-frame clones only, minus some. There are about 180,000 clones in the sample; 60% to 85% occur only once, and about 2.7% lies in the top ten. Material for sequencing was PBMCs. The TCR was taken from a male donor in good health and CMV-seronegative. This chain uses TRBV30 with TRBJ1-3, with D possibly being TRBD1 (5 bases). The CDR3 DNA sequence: TGTGCCTGGAACCAGGGATGGGGAAACACCATATATTTT. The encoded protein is CAWNQGWGNTIYF.